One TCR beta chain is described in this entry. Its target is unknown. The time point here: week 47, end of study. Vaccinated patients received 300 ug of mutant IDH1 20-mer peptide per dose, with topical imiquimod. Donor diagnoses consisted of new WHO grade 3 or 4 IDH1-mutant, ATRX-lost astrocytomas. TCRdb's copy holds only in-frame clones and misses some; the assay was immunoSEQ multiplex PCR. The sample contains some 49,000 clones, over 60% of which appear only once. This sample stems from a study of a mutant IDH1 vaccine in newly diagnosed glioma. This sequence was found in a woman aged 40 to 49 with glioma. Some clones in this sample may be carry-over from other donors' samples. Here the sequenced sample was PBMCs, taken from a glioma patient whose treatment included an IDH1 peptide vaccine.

The CDR3 protein is CASSTGTSYEQYF. Here the CDR3 DNA reads TGTGCCAGTAGTACAGGGACCTCCTACGAGCAGTACTTC. This chain links TRBV19 with TRBJ2-7; D may match TRBD1 or TRBD2 (5 bases each). Looked up from germline, CDR1 is LNHDA and CDR2 is SQIVND (reference sequence). V was pared by 4 bases and J by 0 bases, with 7 bases between. This CDR3 is 13 amino acids long.